This T cell receptor beta chain derives from a study of blood T cell repertoires in COVID-19. As for the study in general: From the United States, Italy and Spain came samples of acute and convalescent COVID-19. PBMCs, B-cell-depleted T cells, or T cells provided the cDNA or gDNA that made up the material.

The germline CDR1 and CDR2 sequences are LNHDA and SQIVND (reference sequence). This CDR3 contains 13 residues. Trimming shortened V by 11 bases and J by 8 bases, and 19 bases separated the two germline ends. Per the original data handling: Amplification from reference gene primers served as the basis for estimated nucleated cell counts. Profiled with immunoSEQ multiplex PCR; TCRdb holds only in-frame clones, not every one. That table gives V, J and clone size, and the DNA gave D and trimming. This sample has under 95,000 clones; approximately 90% occur once, and the top ten carry approximately 6.4%.

The chain employs TRBV19 and TRBJ2-1; D might be TRBD1 (5 bases). The clonotype comes from a woman in her forties or fifties with acute or convalescent COVID-19. What was sequenced was peripheral blood. The DNA for the CDR3 is TGTGCCTCGGTCAGGGAAGGTTCGCATGAGCAGTTCTTC. Translated: CASVREGSHEQFF.